The 23 T cell receptor beta chains listed next were all sequenced from one sample in a study of OX40 agonist ivuxolimab in advanced cancers. Repertoires were generated with immunoSEQ multiplex PCR, while TCRdb's copy carries only in-frame clones and drops some. The repertoire holds fewer than 70,000 clones, roughly 85% seen once, with 3% to 3.5% in the top ten. The material sequenced was CD4+ or CD8+ T cells sorted from blood, taken in a trial of the OX40 agonist ivuxolimab. The receptors here all came from an adult with an advanced solid tumor such as melanoma, head and neck, liver or kidney cancer.

A remark on this clone: This CDR3 is also generated by other DNA sequences in the sample. The chain is built from TRBV6-5 and TRBJ1-5, with 7 nucleotides matching TRBD1. The germline V gene has CDR1 MNHEY and CDR2 SVGAGI. With V trimmed by 3 bases and J by 5 bases, 1 base remained unmatched. The CDR3 is made up of 13 amino acids. CDR3 DNA: TGTGCCAGCAGTTATCAGGGGGATCAGCCCCAGCATTTT. It yields the protein CASSYQGDQPQHF.

This clone was observed once. The J gene is TRBJ2-1, the V gene TRBV7-2, with TRBD1 as a possible D gene (6 bases). The V end lost 4 bases, the J end lost 7 bases, and 17 bases lay between the germline ends. This CDR3 region has 15 residues. Germline loops: CDR1 SGHTA, CDR2 FQGNSA. This chain's CDR3 is CASSSEAQGYNEQFF. The DNA of the CDR3 is TGTGCCAGCAGCTCGGAGGCCCAGGGGTATAATGAGCAGTTCTTC.

This rearrangement joins TRBV29-1 to TRBJ2-1; D perhaps matches TRBD2 (5 bases). This CDR3 has 13 amino acids. Deletions cut 6 bases from V and 9 bases from J, with 18 bases between. Germline V gives CDR1 SQVTM, CDR2 ANQGSEA. The CDR3: CSVARGPGSEQFF. CDR3 in DNA: TGCAGCGTCGCCAGAGGGCCAGGTAGTGAGCAGTTCTTC.

J is TRBJ1-1 and V is TRBV28; tentatively, D is TRBD1 (6 bases). Germline lookup yields CDR1 MDHEN and CDR2 SYDVKM. This CDR3 region has 12 residues. In nucleotides, the CDR3 is TGTGGGTCCAAGGGGGAGAACACTGAAGCTTTCTTT. It specifies CGSKGENTEAFF.

This chain connects TRBV7-8 to TRBJ1-4; TRBD1 matches at 9 bases. There are 18 residues in the CDR3. Germline loops: CDR1 SGHVS, CDR2 FQNEAQ. Trimming took 8 bases from V and 0 from J; bases not matched to a gene: 13. The DNA of the CDR3 is TGTGCCAGCCTAGGGGGGACAGGGTACCTTCCAACTAATGAAAAACTGTTTTTT. It yields the protein CASLGGTGYLPTNEKLFF.

This clone is a singleton in its sample. This chain joins TRBV6-1 and TRBJ2-2; 8 bases map to TRBD1. This CDR3 spans 15 amino acids. V lost 5 bases, J lost 6 bases, and 8 bases stayed unmatched. The germline gives CDR1 MNHNS, CDR2 SASEGT. The CDR3 coding sequence is TGTGCCAGCAGTTTACAGGACAGGGCGGCCGGGGAGCTGTTTTTT. Its protein is CASSLQDRAAGELFF.

The rearrangement uses TRBV6-6 and TRBJ2-7; D is possibly TRBD2 (6 bases). The CDR3 totals 12 residues. Germline V gene data show CDR1 as MNHNY and CDR2 as SVGAGI (reference sequence). V shed 6 bases and J shed 2 bases, with 8 bases lying between them. The CDR3 spells CASSRGTYEQYF. The CDR3 DNA follows: TGTGCCAGCAGCCGCGGGACCTACGAGCAGTACTTC.

The chain is built from TRBV9 and TRBJ2-5; D ambiguous. The J call may be wrong; the DNA end is better matched by TRBJ2-7. The germline V gene has CDR1 SGDLS and CDR2 YYNGEE. This CDR3 has 14 amino acids. The CDR3 spells CASSVRDFSYEQYF. CDR3 nucleotide sequence: TGTGCCAGCAGCGTAAGGGATTTTTCCTACGAGCAGTACTTC.

This chain links TRBV4-1 with TRBJ2-7; either TRBD1 or TRBD2 may supply D (5 bases each). CDR3 length: 15 residues. The ends were cut back, 0 bases at V and 5 bases at J, with 14 bases in the middle. Germline V gene lookup returns CDR1 MGHRA and CDR2 YSYEKL. CDR3 DNA sequence: TGCGCCAGCAGCCAAGATGCAGGGAGAACTAACGAGCAGTACTTC. Translation gives CASSQDAGRTNEQYF.

This clone appeared once. Other nucleotide sequences in the sample specify the same CDR3. The rearrangement links TRBV19 to TRBJ2-5; D uncertain. This CDR3 region has 11 residues. V lost 3 bases and J 4 bases, leaving 3 bases between the germline ends. Looked up from germline, CDR1 is LNHDA and CDR2 is SQIVND (reference sequence). DNA of the CDR3: TGTGCCAGTAGTATTAGAGAGACCCAGTACTTC. Its translation is CASSIRETQYF.

This chain joins TRBV6-1 and TRBJ1-2; 7 bases agree with TRBD1. The CDR3 consists of 15 residues. J lost 4 bases, V lost 8 bases, and 13 bases had no gene match. Germline values: CDR1 MNHNS, CDR2 SASEGT. DNA of the CDR3: TGTGCCAGCCCCGGGGGACAGAGATTGGGCTATGGCTACACCTTC. Translation: CASPGGQRLGYGYTF.

The chain is built from TRBV5-1 and TRBJ2-7; TRBD2 agrees at 8 bases. CDR1 is SGHRS, CDR2 YFSETQ, per germline. The trim removed 4 bases at V and 8 bases at J, leaving 17 bases unmatched. The CDR3 contains 16 residues. CDR3 amino acids: CASSPGGARRNMKQYF. The DNA of the CDR3 is TGCGCCAGCAGCCCGGGGGGGGCGCGCCGAAATATGAAGCAGTACTTC.

The table lists this clone with a few counts. The V call is TRBV9, the J call TRBJ2-3, with 8 bases identical to TRBD2. The CDR3 extends over 20 amino acids. From germline, CDR1 is SGDLS and CDR2 YYNGEE. Trimming at V came to 0 bases and at J to 0 bases, leaving 15 bases not matched to a gene. The CDR3: CASSVATRGGGLLSTDTQYF. In nucleotides, the CDR3 is TGTGCCAGCAGCGTAGCTACCCGGGGGGGAGGACTACTTAGCACAGATACGCAGTATTTT.

V and J are TRBV20-1 and TRBJ2-5; no definite D call. With 5 bases removed from V and 6 bases from J, the gap between germline ends came to 7 bases. The CDR3 loop spans 10 amino acids. Per the germline V gene, CDR1 is DFQATT and CDR2 is SNEGSKA (reference sequence). CDR3 coding DNA: TGCAGTGCTGGGGTGCAGACCCAGTACTTC. Protein: CSAGVQTQYF.

This clone appeared once. The J gene is TRBJ2-7, the V gene TRBV5-6, with 7 bases matching TRBD1. Losses at the gene ends were 3 bases for V and 4 bases for J; bases not matched to a gene: 10. Germline V lookup: CDR1 SGHDT, CDR2 YYEEEE. CDR3 length: 15 amino acids. Here the CDR3 reads CASSSGGPHQYEQYF. In nucleotides, the CDR3 is TGTGCCAGCAGCTCAGGGGGACCCCACCAGTACGAGCAGTACTTC.

CDR3 nucleotide sequence: TGTGCCAGCAAAACCGACGGGGGGACCCAGTACTTC. Residues: CASKTDGGTQYF. The chain joins TRBV11-2 to TRBJ2-5, with a weak D call TRBD2 (6 bases). Trimming stripped 7 bases from V and 7 bases from J, with 13 bases between. The germline V gene has CDR1 SGHAT and CDR2 FQNNGV. This CDR3 has 12 amino acids.

The rearrangement joins TRBV11-1 to TRBJ2-2; 9 bases map to TRBD1. V was clipped by 5 bases and J by 4 bases; unmatched bases: 2. Germline assignment: CDR1 SGHAT and CDR2 FQDESV (reference sequence). The CDR3 length is 14 residues. The CDR3 nucleotides read TGTGCCAGCAGCGACAGGGGGTTCACCGGGGAGCTGTTTTTT. Its translation is CASSDRGFTGELFF. Using reference TRBV11-1 and TRBJ2-2 for the parts outside the CDR3, the full variable domain is EAEVAQSPRYKITEKSQAVAFWCDPISGHATLYWYRQILGQGPELLVQFQDESVVDDSQLPKDRFSAERLKGVDSTLKIQPAELGDSAMYLCASSDRGFTGELFFGEGSRLTVL.

The chain joins TRBV4-1 to TRBJ2-2; D possibly matches TRBD1 or TRBD2 (5 bases each). This CDR3 contains 16 residues. Germline assignment: CDR1 MGHRA and CDR2 YSYEKL. Between the trimmed V and J ends, which lost 0 bases and 6 bases, there was a span of 14 bases. CDR3: CASSQDPGSWAGELFF. CDR3 coding DNA: TGCGCCAGCAGCCAAGATCCAGGGAGTTGGGCCGGGGAGCTGTTTTTT.

V usage is TRBV28 and J usage is TRBJ2-1, with a weak D call TRBD2 (5 bases). The CDR3 runs to 13 residues. V lost 6 bases, J lost 9 bases, and 15 bases lay in between. CDR1 is MDHEN, CDR2 SYDVKM, per germline. CDR3: CASSPRGGGEQFF. The CDR3 nucleotides read TGTGCCAGCAGCCCCAGAGGAGGAGGTGAGCAGTTCTTC.

This clone was recorded a few times. The V and J genes are TRBV5-1 and TRBJ1-1; possible D gene TRBD1, 5 bases. Deletions cut 4 bases from V and 1 base from J, with 8 bases between. Per the germline V gene, CDR1 is SGHRS and CDR2 is YFSETQ. This CDR3 contains 13 residues. The CDR3 loop reads CASSEQGNTEAFF. For the CDR3, the DNA is TGCGCCAGCAGCGAGCAGGGGAACACTGAAGCTTTCTTT. The variable domain in full, with the rest retrieved from reference TRBV5-1 and TRBJ1-1, is KAGVTQTPRYLIKTRGQQVTLSCSPISGHRSVSWYQQTPGQGLQFLFEYFSETQRNKGNFPGRFSGRQFSNSRSEMNVSTLELGDSALYLCASSEQGNTEAFFGQGTRLTVV.

The chain couples TRBV4-3 to TRBJ2-3, with 11 bases fitting TRBD2. This CDR3 has 19 residues. The junction had 14 bases not matched to a gene; V was cut back by 1 base and J by 5 bases. The germline gives CDR1 LGHNA, CDR2 YSLEER. CDR3 in amino acids: CASSQAIAGGPGFEDTQYF. DNA of the CDR3: TGCGCCAGCAGCCAAGCCATAGCGGGGGGGCCGGGGTTCGAAGATACGCAGTATTTT.

V and J are TRBV4-3 and TRBJ1-1, with D hard to call. This CDR3 region has 14 residues. Deletions cut 0 bases from V and 5 bases from J, with 10 bases between. CDR1 and CDR2 (germline): LGHNA, YSLEER. The CDR3 DNA reads as TGCGCCAGCAGCCAAGAACCGGGTAGGACTGAAGCTTTCTTT. Translating gives CASSQEPGRTEAFF.

This clone occurred a few times. The chain carries TRBV19 and TRBJ2-3, with 8 bases fitting TRBD2. The CDR3 contains 21 residues. CDR1 is LNHDA, CDR2 SQIVND, per germline (reference sequence). V gave up 5 bases and J gave up 2 bases; unmatched junction bases: 24. CDR3 amino acids: CASSGKAGVSFIAHPTDTQYF. Here the CDR3 DNA reads TGTGCCAGTAGTGGAAAAGCGGGGGTAAGTTTTATAGCCCACCCCACAGATACGCAGTATTTT.